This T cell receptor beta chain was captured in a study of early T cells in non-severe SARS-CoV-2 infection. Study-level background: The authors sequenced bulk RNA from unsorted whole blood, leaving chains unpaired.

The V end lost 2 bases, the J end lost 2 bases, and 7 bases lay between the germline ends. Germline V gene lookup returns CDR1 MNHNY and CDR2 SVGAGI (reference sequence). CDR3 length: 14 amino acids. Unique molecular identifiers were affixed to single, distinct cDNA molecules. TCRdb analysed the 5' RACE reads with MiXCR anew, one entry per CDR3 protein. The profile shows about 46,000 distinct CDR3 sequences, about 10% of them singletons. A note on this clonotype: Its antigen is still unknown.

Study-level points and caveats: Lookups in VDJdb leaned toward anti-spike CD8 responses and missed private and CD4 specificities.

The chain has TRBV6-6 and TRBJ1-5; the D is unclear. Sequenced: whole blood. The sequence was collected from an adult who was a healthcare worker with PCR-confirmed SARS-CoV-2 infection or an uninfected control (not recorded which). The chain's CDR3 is CASSYGVGNQPQHF. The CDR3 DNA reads TGTGCCAGCAGTTACGGGGTGGGCAATCAGCCCCAGCATTTT.